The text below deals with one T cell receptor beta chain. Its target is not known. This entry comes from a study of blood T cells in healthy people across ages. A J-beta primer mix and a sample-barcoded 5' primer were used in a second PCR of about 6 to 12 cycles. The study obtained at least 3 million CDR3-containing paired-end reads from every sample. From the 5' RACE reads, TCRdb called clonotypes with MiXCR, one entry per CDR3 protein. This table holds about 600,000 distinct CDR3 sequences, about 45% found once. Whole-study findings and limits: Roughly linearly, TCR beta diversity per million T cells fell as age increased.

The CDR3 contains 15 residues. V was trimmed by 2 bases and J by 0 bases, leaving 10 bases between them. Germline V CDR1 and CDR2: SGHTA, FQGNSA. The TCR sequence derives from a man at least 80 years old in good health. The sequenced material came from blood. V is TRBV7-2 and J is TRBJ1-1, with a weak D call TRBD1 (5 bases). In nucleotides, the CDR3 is TGTGCCAGCAGCTTACAGGGAAGCGTGAACACTGAAGCTTTCTTT. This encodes CASSLQGSVNTEAFF.